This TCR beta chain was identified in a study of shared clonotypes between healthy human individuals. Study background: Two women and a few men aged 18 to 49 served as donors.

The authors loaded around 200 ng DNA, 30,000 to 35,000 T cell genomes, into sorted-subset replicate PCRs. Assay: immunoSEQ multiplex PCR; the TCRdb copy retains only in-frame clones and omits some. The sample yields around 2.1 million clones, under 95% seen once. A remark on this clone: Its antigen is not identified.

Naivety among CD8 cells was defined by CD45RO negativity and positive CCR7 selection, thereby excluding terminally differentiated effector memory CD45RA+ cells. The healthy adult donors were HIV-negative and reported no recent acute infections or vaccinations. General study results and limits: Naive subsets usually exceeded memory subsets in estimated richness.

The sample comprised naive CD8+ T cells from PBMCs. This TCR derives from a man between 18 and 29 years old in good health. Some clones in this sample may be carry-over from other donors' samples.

CDR3 region: CATGGANVLTF. CDR3 nucleotide sequence: TGTGCCACCGGTGGGGCCAACGTCCTGACTTTC. The chain links TRBV5-4 to TRBJ2-6; no definite D call. Trimming shortened V by 9 bases and J by 3 bases, and 4 bases separated the two germline ends. The CDR3 runs 11 residues. Germline values: CDR1 SGHNT, CDR2 YYREEE (reference sequence).